The present T cell receptor (beta chain) was sequenced within a study of beta chain features in type 1 diabetes. Turning to the study itself: Cells sorted and examined across all samples totaled approximately 100,000,000.

The CDR3 covers 15 residues. V shed 6 bases and J shed 0 bases, with 12 bases lying between them. The germline gives CDR1 SGHTA, CDR2 FQGNSA. As regards this clone: The antigen is unknown.

TCRB transcripts that were expressed got sequenced, as all of the isolated RNA had been reverse transcribed. Assay used: immunoSEQ multiplex PCR; TCRdb lists only in-frame clones, some missing. The profile shows 200,000 to 250,000 clones, 9% to 10% of them singletons. Findings and caveats of the study: Researchers caution that PCR might favor shorter templates, equally among patients and controls. Shortening of TCRB CDR3s, moderate but significant, appeared in all four CD4+ subsets of Type 1 diabetes patients. Highly expressing activated T cells could be over-counted with a cDNA template.

This chain uses TRBV7-2 with TRBJ1-5; tentative D call: TRBD1 (6 bases). The receptor was derived from a woman aged 18-29 years in good health. Sequences were obtained from naive CD4+ T cells from blood. CDR3 residues: CASRAGQLSNQPQHF. The CDR3 nucleotides are TGTGCCAGCAGAGCAGGACAGCTTAGCAATCAGCCCCAGCATTTT.